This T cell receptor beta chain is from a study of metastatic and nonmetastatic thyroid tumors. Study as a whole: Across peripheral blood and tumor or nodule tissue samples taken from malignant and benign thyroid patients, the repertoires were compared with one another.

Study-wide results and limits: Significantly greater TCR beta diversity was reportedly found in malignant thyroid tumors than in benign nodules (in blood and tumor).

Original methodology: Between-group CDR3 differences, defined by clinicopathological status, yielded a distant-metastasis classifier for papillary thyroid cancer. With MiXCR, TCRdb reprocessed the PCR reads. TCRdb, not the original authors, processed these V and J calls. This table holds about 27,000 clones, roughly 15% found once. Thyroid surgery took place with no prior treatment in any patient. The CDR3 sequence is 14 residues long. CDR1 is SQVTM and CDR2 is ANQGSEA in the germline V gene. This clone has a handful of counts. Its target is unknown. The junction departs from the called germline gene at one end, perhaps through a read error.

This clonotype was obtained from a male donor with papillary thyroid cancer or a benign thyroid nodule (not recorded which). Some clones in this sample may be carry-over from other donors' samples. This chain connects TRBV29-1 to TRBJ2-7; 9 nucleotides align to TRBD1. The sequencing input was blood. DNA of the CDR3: TGCAGCGTTGAAGGGACAGGGGTCAACTACGAGCTGTACTTC. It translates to CSVEGTGVNYELYF.